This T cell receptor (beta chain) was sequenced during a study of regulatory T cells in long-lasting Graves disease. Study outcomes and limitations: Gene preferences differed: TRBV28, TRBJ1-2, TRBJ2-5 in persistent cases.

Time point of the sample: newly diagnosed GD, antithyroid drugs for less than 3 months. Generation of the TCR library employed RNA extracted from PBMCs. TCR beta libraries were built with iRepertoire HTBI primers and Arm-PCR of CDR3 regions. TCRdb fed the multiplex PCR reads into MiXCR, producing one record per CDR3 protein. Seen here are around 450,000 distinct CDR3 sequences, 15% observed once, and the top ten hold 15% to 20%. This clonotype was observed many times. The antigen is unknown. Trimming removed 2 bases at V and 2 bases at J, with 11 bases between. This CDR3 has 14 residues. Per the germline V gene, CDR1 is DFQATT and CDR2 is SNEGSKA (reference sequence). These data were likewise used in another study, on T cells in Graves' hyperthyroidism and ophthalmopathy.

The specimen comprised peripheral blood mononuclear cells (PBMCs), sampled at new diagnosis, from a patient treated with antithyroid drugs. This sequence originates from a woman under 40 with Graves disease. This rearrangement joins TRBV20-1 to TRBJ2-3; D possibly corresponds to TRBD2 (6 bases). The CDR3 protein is CSARFAGLTDTQYF. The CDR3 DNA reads TGCAGTGCTAGATTTGCGGGACTCACAGATACGCAGTATTTT.